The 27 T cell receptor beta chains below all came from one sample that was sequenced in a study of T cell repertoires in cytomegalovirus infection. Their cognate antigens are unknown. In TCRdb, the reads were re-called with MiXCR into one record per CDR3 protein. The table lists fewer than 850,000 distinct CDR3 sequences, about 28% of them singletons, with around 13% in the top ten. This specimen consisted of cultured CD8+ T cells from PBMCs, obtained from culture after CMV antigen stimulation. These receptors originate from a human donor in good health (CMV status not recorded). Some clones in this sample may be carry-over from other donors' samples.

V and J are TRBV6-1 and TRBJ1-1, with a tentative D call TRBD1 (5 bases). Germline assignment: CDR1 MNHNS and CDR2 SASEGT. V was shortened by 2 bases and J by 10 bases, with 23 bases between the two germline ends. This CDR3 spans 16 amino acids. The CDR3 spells CASSERKWGGVNGAFF. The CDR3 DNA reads TGTGCCAGCAGTGAACGAAAATGGGGGGGAGTGAATGGAGCTTTCTTT.

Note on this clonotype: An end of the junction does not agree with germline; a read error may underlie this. Here the CDR3 DNA reads TGTGCTAGCAGCTTAGGCGGGGCCCCCTCTTCTAACAATGAGCAGTTCTTC. Translation: CASSLGGAPSSNNEQFF. The chain combines TRBV7-7 with TRBJ2-1; tentatively, D is TRBD2 (6 bases). Germline V CDR1 and CDR2: SSHAT, FNYEAQ (reference sequence). The CDR3 runs to 17 residues.

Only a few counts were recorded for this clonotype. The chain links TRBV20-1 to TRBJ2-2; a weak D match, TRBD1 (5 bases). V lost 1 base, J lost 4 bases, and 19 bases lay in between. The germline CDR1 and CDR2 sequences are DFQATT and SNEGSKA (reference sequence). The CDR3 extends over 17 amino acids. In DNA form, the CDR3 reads TGCAGTGCTAGAGTTAGAACAGGCGTGTCCCCCACCGGGGAGCTGTTTTTT. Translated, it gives CSARVRTGVSPTGELFF.

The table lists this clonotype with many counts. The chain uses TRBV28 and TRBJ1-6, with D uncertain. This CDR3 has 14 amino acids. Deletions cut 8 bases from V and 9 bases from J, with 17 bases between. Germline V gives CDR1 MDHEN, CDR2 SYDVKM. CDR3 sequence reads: CASLRRVYGSPLHF. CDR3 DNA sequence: TGTGCCAGCCTCAGGAGGGTGTATGGTTCACCCCTCCACTTT. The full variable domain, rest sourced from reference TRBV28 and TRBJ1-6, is DVKVTQSSRYLVKRTGEKVFLECVQDMDHENMFWYRQDPGLGLRLIYFSYDVKMKEKGDIPEGYSVSREKKERFSLILESASTNQTSMYLCASLRRVYGSPLHFGNGTRLTVT.

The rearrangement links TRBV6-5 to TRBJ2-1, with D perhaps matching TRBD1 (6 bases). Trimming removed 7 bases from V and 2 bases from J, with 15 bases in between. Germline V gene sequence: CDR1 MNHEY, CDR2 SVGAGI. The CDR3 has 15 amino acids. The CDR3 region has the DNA TGTGCCAGCAATATGGGGGCGACCCCCTACAATGAGCAGTTCTTC. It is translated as CASNMGATPYNEQFF.

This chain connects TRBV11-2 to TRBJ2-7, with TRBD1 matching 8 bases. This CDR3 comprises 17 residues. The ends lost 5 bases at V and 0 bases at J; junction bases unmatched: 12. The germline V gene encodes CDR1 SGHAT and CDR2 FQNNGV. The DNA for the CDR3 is TGTGCCAGCAGCCCCTGGGAACCGGGACAGGTCTCCTACGAGCAGTACTTC. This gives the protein CASSPWEPGQVSYEQYF.

CDR3 nucleotide sequence: TGTGCCAGCACCTATGACGCGGGGGGGAATGAGCAGTTCTTC. Amino acids: CASTYDAGGNEQFF. The rearrangement links TRBV5-5 to TRBJ2-1, with 9 bases that match TRBD2. Looked up from germline, CDR1 is SGHKS and CDR2 is YYEKEE (reference sequence). Trimming at V came to 6 bases and at J to 7 bases, leaving 8 bases not matched to a gene. The CDR3 is made up of 14 amino acids. The complete variable domain, with remaining parts taken from reference TRBV5-5 and TRBJ2-1, reads DAGVTQSPTHLIKTRGQQVTLRCSPISGHKSVSWYQQVLGQGPQFIFQYYEKEERGRGNFPDRFSARQFPNYSSELNVNALLLGDSALYLCASTYDAGGNEQFFGPGTRLTVL.

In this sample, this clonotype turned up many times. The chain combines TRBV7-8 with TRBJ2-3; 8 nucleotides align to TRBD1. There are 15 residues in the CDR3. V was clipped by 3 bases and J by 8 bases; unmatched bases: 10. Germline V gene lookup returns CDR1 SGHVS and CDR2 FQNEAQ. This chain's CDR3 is CASSLFVDRVITQYF. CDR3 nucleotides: TGTGCCAGCAGCTTGTTCGTGGACAGGGTTATTACGCAGTATTTT.

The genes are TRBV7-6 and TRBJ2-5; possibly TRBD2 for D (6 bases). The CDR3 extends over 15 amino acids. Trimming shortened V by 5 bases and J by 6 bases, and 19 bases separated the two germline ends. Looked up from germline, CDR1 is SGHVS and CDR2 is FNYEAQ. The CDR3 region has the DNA TGTGCCAGCAGCCGCAGAGAGGGGACTCTCCAGACCCAGTACTTC. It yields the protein CASSRREGTLQTQYF.

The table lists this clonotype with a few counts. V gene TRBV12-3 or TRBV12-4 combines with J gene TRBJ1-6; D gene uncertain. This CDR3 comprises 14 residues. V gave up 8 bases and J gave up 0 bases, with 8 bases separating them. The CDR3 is CASGGSSYNSPLHF. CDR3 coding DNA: TGTGCCAGCGGTGGGAGCTCCTATAATTCACCCCTCCACTTT.

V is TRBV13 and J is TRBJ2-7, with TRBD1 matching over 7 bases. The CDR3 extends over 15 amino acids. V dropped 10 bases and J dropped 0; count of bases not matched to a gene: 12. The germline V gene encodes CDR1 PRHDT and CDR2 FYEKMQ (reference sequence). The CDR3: CATVQRTGHSYEQYF. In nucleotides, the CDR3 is TGTGCCACTGTTCAAAGGACAGGCCACTCCTACGAGCAGTACTTC.

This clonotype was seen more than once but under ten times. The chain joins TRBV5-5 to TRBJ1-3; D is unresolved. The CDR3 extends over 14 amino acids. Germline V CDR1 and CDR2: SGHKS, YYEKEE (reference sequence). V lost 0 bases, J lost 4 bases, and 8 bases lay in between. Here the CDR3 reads CASSLAVLGNTIYF. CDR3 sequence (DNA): TGTGCCAGCAGCTTGGCCGTCCTGGGAAACACCATATATTTT.

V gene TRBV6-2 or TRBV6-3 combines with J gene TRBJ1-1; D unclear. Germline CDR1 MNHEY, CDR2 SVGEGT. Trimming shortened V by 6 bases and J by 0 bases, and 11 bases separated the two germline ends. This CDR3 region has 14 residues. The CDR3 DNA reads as TGTGCCAGCAGAAGGATCCCCATGAACACTGAAGCTTTCTTT. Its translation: CASRRIPMNTEAFF.

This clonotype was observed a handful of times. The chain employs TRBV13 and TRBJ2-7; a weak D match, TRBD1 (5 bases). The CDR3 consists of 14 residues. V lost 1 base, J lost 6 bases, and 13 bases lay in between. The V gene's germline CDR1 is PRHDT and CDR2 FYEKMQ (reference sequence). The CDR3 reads CASSLESGSAEQYF. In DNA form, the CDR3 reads TGTGCCAGCAGCTTAGAATCAGGGTCGGCCGAGCAGTACTTC.

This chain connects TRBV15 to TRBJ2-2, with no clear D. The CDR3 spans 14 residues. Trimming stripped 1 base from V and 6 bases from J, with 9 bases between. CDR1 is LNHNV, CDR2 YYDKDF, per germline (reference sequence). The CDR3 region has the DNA TGTGCCACCAGCAGAGCAAAGACCTCCGGGGAGCTGTTTTTT. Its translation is CATSRAKTSGELFF. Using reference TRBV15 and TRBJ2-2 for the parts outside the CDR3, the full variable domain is DAMVIQNPRYQVTQFGKPVTLSCSQTLNHNVMYWYQQKSSQAPKLLFHYYDKDFNNEADTPDNFQSRRPNTSFCFLDIRSPGLGDTAMYLCATSRAKTSGELFFGEGSRLTVL.

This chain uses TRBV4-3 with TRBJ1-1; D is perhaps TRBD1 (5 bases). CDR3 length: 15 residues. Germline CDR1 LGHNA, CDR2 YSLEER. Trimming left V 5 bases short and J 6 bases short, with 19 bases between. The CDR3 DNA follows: TGCGCCAGCAGCGGCGATGGGGGGGGGTATGCTGAAGCTTTCTTT. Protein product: CASSGDGGGYAEAFF.

The chain's CDR3 is CSVGDRGGLSGAFF. The CDR3 nucleotides read TGCAGCGTCGGGGACAGGGGGGGACTGTCTGGGGCTTTCTTT. The chain combines TRBV29-1 with TRBJ1-1; 11 nucleotides line up with TRBD1. V trimming: 6 bases; J trimming: 11 bases; junction bases outside the gene matches: 14. Germline assignment: CDR1 SQVTM and CDR2 ANQGSEA. The CDR3 contains 14 residues.

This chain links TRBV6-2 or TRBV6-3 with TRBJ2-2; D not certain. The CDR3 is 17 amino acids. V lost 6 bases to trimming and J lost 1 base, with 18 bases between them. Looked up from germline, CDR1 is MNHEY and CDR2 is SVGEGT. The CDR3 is CASRPSTGPRNTGELFF. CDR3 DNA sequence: TGTGCCAGCAGACCGTCAACCGGCCCGAGGAACACCGGGGAGCTGTTTTTT.

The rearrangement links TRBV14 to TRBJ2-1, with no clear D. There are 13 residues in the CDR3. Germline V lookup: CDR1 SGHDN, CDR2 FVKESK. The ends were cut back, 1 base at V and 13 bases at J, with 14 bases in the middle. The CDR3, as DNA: TGTGCCAGCAGCCAAGGGCGAACCGCCGGACAGTTCTTC. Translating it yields CASSQGRTAGQFF.

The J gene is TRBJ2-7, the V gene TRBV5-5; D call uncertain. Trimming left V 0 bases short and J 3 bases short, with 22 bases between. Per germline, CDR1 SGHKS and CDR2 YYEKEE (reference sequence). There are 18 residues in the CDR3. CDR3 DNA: TGTGCCAGCAGCTTGGACCTTTCCCCGCTCCGAGATTACTACGAGCAGTACTTC. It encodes CASSLDLSPLRDYYEQYF.

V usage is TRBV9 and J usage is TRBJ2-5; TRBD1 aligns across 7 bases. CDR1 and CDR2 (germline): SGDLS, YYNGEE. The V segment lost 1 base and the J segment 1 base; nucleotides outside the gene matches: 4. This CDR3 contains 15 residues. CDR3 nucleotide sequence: TGTGCCAGCAGCGTATCCGGGACAGCCCAAGAGACCCAGTACTTC. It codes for CASSVSGTAQETQYF.

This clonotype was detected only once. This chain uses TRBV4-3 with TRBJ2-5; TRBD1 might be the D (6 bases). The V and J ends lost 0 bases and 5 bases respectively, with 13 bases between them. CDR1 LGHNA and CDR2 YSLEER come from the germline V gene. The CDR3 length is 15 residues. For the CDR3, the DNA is TGCGCCAGCAGCCAAGATCTGGGGGCGCAGGAGACCCAGTACTTC. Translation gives CASSQDLGAQETQYF.

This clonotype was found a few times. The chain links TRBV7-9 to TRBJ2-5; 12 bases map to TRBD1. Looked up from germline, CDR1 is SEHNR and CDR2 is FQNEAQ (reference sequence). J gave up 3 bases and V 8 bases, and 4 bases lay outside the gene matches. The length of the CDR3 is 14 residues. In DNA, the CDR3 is TGTGCCAGCTTGGGACAGGGGGCTGAAGAGACCCAGTACTTC. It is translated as CASLGQGAEETQYF.

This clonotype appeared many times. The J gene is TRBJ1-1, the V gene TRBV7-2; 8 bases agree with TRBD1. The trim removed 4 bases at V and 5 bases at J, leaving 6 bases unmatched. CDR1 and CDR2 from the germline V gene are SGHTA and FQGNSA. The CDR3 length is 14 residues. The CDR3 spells CASSSQGARTEAFF. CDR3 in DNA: TGTGCCAGCAGCTCCCAGGGGGCGAGGACTGAAGCTTTCTTT.

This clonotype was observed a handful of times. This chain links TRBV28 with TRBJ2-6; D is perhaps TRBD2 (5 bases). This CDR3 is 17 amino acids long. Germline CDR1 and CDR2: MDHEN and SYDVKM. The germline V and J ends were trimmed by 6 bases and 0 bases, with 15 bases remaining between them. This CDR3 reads CASRSMDEGSGANVLTF. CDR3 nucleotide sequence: TGTGCCAGCAGAAGTATGGATGAGGGCTCTGGGGCCAACGTCCTGACTTTC.

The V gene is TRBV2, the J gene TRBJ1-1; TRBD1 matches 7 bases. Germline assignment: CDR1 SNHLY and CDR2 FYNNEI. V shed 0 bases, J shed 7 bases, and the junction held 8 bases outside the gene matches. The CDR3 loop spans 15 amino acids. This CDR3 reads CASSEAIQGTGEAFF. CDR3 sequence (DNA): TGTGCCAGCAGTGAAGCAATACAGGGGACGGGTGAAGCTTTCTTT.

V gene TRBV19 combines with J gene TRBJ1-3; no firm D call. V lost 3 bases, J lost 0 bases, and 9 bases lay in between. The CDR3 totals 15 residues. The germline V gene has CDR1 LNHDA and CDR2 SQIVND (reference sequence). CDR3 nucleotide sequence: TGTGCCAGTAGTATCTCCTATACCTCTGGAAACACCATATATTTT. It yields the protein CASSISYTSGNTIYF.